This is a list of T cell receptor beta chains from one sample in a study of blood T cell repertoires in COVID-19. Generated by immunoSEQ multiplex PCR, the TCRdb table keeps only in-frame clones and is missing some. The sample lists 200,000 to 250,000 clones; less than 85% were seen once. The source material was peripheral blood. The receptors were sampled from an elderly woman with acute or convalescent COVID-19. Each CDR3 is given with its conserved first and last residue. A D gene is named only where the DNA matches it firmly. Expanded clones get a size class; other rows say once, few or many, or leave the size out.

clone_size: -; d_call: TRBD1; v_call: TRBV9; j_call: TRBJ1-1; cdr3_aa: CASSSRQGSNTEAFF; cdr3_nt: TGTGCCAGCAGCTCGAGACAGGGGAGCAACACTGAAGCTTTCTTT
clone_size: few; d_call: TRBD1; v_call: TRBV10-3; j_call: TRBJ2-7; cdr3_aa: CAISTGTGTYEQYF; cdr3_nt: TGTGCCATCAGTACCGGGACAGGTACCTACGAGCAGTACTTC
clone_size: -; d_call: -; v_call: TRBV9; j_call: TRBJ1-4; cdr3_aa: CASSPRGGEKLFF; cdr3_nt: TGTGCCAGCAGCCCCCGAGGGGGTGAAAAACTGTTTTTT
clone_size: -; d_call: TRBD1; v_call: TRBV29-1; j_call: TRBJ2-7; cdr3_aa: CGQRPRFGQGYYEQYF; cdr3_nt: TGCGGACAAAGGCCACGGTTCGGACAGGGCTACTACGAGCAGTACTTC
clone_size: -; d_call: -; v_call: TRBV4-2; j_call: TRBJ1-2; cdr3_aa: CASSQDRGDYGYTF; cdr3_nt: TGTGCCAGCAGCCAAGATAGGGGTGACTATGGCTACACCTTC
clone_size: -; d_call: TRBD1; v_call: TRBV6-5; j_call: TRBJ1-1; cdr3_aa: CASRATGTAGTEAFF; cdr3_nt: TGTGCCAGCAGAGCGACCGGGACAGCGGGCACTGAAGCTTTCTTT
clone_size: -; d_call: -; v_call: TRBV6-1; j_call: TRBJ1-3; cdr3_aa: CASSELTAGYGNTIYF; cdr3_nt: TGTGCCAGCAGTGAACTCACCGCCGGGTACGGAAACACCATATATTTT
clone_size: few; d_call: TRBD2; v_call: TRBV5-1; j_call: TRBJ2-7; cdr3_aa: CASSLGTSGGFYEQYF; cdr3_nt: TGCGCCAGCAGCCTTGGGACTAGCGGGGGTTTCTACGAGCAGTACTTC
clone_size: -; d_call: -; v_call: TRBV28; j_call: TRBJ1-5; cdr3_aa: CASSPTGNQPQHF; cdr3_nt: TGTGCCAGCAGTCCGACAGGCAATCAGCCCCAGCATTTT
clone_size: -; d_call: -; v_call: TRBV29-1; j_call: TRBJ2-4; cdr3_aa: CSVGGRAVNIQYF; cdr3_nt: TGCAGCGTTGGGGGCAGGGCAGTGAACATTCAGTACTTC
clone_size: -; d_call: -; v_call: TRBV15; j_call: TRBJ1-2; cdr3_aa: CATSRDGGSSGPYGYTF; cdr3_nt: TGTGCCACCAGCAGAGATGGCGGAAGCTCAGGGCCATATGGCTACACCTTC
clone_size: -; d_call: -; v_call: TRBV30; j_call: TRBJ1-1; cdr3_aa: CAWSARTEAFF; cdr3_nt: TGTGCCTGGAGTGCCAGGACTGAAGCTTTCTTT
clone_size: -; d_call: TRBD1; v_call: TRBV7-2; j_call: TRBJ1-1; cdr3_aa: CASSIGGQGFKGAEAFF; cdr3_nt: TGTGCCAGCAGCATAGGAGGACAGGGGTTCAAAGGGGCTGAAGCTTTCTTT
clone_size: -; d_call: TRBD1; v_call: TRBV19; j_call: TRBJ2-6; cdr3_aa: CASSITGGYGANVLTF; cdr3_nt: TGTGCCAGTAGTATAACAGGGGGGTACGGGGCCAACGTCCTGACTTTC
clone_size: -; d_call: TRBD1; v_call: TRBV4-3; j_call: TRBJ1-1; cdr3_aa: CASRRSGGTEAFF; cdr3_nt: TGCGCCAGCAGACGCTCAGGGGGCACTGAAGCTTTCTTT
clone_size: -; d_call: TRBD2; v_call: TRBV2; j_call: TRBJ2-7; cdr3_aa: CASSPRTSGGYEQYF; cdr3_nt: TGTGCCAGCAGTCCCCGGACTAGCGGGGGCTACGAGCAGTACTTC
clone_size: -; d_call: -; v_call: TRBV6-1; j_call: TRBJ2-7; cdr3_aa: CASSEGQALTYEQYF; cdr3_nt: TGTGCCAGCAGTGAAGGACAGGCCCTAACCTACGAGCAGTACTTC
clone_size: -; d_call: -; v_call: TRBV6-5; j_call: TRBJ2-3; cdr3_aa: CASSLTHYHTDTQYF; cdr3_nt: TGTGCCAGCAGCCTTACTCACTACCACACAGATACGCAGTATTTT
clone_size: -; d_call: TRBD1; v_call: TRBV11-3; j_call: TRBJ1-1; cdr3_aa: CASSLDSITRDSGLNTEAFF; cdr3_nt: TGTGCCAGCAGCTTAGATTCTATAACACGGGACAGTGGATTGAACACTGAAGCTTTCTTT
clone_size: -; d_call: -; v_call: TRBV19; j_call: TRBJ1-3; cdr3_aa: CASSSGVDSGNTIYF; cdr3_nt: TGTGCCAGTAGTTCCGGAGTTGACTCTGGAAACACCATATATTTT
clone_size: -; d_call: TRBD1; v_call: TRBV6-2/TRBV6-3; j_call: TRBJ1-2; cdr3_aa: CASSSWTGGGYGYTF; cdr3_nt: TGTGCCAGCAGTTCCTGGACAGGGGGCGGCTATGGCTACACCTTC
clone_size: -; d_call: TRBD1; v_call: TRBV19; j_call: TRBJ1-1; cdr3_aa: CASSIDRDTEAFF; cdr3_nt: TGTGCCAGTAGTATTGACAGGGACACTGAAGCTTTCTTT
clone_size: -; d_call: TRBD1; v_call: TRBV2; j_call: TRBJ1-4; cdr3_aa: CASSDRTGNEKLFF; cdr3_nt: TGTGCCAGCAGTGATAGGACAGGGAATGAAAAACTGTTTTTT
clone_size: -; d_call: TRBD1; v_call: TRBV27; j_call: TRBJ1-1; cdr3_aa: CASSSRQGATRTEAFF; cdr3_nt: TGTGCCAGCAGTTCCCGACAGGGGGCGACAAGGACTGAAGCTTTCTTT
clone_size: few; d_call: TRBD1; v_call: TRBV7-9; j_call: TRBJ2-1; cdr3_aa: CASSLRGGIEQFF; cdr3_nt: TGTGCCAGCAGCTTACGAGGGGGCATTGAGCAGTTCTTC
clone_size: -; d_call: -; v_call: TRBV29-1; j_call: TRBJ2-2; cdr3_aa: CSVEGKASTGELFF; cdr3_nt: TGCAGCGTTGAAGGGAAAGCTAGCACCGGGGAGCTGTTTTTT
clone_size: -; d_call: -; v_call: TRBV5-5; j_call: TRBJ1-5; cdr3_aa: CASSQHAGGLYQPQHF; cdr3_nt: TGTGCCAGCAGCCAACACGCGGGTGGCTTGTATCAGCCCCAGCATTTT
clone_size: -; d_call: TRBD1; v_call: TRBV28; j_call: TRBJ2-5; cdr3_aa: CASSFPPTGTGYQETQYF; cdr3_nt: TGTGCCAGCAGTTTCCCACCCACCGGGACAGGGTACCAAGAGACCCAGTACTTC
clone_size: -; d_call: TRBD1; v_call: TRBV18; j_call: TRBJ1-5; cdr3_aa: CASSPGGVSNQPQHF; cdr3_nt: TGTGCCAGCTCTCCAGGGGGCGTGAGCAATCAGCCCCAGCATTTT
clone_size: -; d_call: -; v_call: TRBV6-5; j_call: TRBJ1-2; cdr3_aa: CASSRVRGNYGYTF; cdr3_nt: TGTGCCAGCAGTCGGGTCAGAGGGAACTATGGCTACACCTTC
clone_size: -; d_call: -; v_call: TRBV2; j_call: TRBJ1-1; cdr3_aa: CASTWEPNTEAFF; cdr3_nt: TGTGCCAGCACCTGGGAGCCGAACACTGAAGCTTTCTTT
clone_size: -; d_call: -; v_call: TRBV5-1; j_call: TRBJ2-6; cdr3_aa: CASSLGGRISGANVLTF; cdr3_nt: TGCGCCAGCAGCCTGGGGGGGCGCATATCTGGGGCCAACGTCCTGACTTTC
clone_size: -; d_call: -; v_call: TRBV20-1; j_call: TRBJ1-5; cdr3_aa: CSASYGGPQPQHF; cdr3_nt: TGCAGTGCTAGTTACGGGGGACCCCAGCCCCAGCATTTT
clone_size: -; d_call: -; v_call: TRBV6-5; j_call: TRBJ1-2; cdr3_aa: CASEVEQGYGYTF; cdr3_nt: TGTGCCAGCGAGGTGGAACAGGGCTATGGCTACACCTTC
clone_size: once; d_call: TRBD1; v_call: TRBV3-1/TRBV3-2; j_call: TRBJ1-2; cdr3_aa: CASSQLLFPGQGNGYTF; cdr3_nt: TGTGCCAGCAGCCAATTACTTTTTCCGGGACAGGGGAATGGCTACACCTTC
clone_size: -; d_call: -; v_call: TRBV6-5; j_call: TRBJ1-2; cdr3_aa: CASRLYDSFTF; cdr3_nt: TGTGCCAGCAGGTTGTATGACAGTTTTACCTTC
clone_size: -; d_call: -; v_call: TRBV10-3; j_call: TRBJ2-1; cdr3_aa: CAISGGLAPNEQFF; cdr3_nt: TGTGCCATCAGTGGAGGACTCGCGCCCAATGAGCAGTTCTTC
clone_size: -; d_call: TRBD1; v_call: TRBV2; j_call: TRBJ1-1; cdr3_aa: CASSTGTGRAEAFF; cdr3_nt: TGTGCCAGCAGTACCGGGACAGGGAGGGCTGAAGCTTTCTTT
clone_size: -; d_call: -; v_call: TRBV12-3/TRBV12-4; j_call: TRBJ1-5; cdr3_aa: CASTLGGNQPQHF; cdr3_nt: TGTGCCAGCACCTTGGGAGGGAATCAGCCCCAGCATTTT
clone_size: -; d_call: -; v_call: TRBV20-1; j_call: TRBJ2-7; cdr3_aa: CSASKQAIFTYEQYF; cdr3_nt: TGCAGTGCTAGTAAGCAGGCGATTTTTACCTACGAGCAGTACTTC
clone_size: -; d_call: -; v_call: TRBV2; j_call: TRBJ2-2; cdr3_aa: CASTTGRDKGGELFF; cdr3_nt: TGTGCCAGCACCACTGGGAGGGACAAAGGGGGGGAGCTGTTTTTT
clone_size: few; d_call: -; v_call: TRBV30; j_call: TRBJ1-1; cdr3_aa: CAWSVRVRGEAFF; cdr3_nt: TGTGCCTGGAGTGTACGGGTCAGGGGTGAAGCTTTCTTT
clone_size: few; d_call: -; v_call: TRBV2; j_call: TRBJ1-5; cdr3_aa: CASRAGSPGNQPQHF; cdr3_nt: TGTGCCAGCAGGGCCGGGAGTCCAGGCAATCAGCCCCAGCATTTT
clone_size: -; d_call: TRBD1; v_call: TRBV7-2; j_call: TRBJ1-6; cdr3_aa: CASSPPGQGNSPLHF; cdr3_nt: TGTGCCAGCAGCCCCCCCGGACAGGGTAATTCACCCCTCCACTTT
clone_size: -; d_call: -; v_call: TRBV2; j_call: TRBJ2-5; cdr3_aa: CASTLSQGQETQYF; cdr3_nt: TGTGCCAGCACACTTTCACAGGGACAAGAGACCCAGTACTTC
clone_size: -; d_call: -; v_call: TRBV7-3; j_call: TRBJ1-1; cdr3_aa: CASSLAGVDTEAFF; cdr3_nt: TGTGCCAGCAGCTTAGCGGGGGTAGACACTGAAGCTTTCTTT
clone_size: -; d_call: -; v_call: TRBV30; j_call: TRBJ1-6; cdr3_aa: CACRINPLLGSPLHF; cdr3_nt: TGTGCCTGTCGAATTAACCCTTTACTAGGTTCACCCCTCCACTTT